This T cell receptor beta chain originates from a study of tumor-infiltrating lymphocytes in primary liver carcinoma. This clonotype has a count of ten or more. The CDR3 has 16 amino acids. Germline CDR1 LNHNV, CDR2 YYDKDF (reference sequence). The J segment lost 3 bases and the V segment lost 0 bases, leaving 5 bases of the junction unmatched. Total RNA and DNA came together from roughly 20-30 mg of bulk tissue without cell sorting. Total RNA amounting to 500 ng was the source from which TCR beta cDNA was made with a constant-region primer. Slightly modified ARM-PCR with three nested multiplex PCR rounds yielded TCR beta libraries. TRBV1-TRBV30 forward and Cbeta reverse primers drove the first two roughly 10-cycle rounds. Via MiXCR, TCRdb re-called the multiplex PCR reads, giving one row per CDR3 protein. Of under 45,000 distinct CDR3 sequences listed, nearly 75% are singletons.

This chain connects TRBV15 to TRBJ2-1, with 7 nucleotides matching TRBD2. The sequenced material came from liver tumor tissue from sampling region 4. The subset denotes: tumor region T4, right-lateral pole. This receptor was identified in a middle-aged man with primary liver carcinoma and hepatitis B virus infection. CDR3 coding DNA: TGTGCCACCAGCAGAGATCAGCGGGACTACTACAATGAGCAGTTCTTC. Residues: CATSRDQRDYYNEQFF.